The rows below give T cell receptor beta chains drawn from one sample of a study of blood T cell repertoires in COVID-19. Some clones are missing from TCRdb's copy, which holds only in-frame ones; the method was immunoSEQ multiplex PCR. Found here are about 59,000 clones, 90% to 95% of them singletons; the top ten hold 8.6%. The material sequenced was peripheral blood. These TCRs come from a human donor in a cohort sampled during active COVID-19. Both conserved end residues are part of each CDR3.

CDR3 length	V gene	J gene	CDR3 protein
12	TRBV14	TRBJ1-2	CASSQGSLGYTF
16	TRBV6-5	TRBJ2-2	CASSYPGLAGPGELFF
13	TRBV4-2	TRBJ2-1	CASSQSSGKVQFF
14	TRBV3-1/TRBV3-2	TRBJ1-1	CASSKDTGGGRAFF
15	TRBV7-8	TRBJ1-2	CASSYRTGTHYGYTF
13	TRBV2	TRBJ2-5	CASSAQGGETQYF
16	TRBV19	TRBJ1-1	CASSIGPGQGSTEAFF
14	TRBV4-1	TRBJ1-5	CASSPPSSNQPQHF
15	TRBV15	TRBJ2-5	CATSRSRHPQETQYF
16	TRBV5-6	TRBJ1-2	CASSSLWDRGDYGYTF
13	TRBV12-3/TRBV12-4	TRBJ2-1	CASSLRRGNEQFF
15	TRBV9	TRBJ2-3	CASSVTAATEDTQYF
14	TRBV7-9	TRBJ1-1	CASSFSGLNTEAFF
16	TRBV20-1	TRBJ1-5	CSASYGTGAGKMPQHF
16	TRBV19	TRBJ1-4	CASTTDSYATNEKLFF
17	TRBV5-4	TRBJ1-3	CASSYGGQAKLGNTIYF
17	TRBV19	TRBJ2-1	CASSRGLGSTTSNEQFF
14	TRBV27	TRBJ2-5	CASTPLKGGETQYF
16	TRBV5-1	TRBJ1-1	CASSFDQGTPNTEAFF
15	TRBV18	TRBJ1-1	CASSPPATRSGEAFF
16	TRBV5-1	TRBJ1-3	CASSLDDRGFGNTIYF
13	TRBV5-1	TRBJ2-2	CASSYRVAGELFF
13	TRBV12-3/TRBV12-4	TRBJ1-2	CASSTGTGAGYTF
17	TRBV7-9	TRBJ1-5	CASSLLIGGQGNQPQHF
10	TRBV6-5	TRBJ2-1	CASNSNEQFF
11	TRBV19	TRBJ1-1	CASNRGRIAFF
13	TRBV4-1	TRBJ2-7	CASSQDKAYEQYF
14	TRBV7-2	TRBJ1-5	CASSLHTRNRAQHF
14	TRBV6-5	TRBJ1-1	CASGQFRANTEAFF
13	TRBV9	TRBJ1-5	CASSAGVDQPQHF
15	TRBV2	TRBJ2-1	CASGEEGIGYNEQFF
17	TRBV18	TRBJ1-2	CASSPPGTGAMNYGYTF
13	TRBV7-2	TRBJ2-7	CASSKDRGREQYF
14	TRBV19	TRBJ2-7	CASSAGAGLDEQYF
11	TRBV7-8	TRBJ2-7	CASSLLYEQYF